This T cell receptor (beta chain) was recorded in a study of T-cell memory formation after mild COVID-19. General observations from the study: Contracting clones localized mainly to CM and EM when CD4+ and mainly to EMRA when CD8+. Whether day 37 second-wave clones are SARS-CoV-2-specific was not confirmed.

As to this clonotype: Its cognate antigen is unknown.

CDR3 length equals 16 residues. The trim removed 0 bases at V and 7 bases at J, leaving 6 bases unmatched. Germline V CDR1 and CDR2: LGHDT, YNNKEL (reference sequence). TCRdb ran MiXCR on the 5' RACE reads and lists one entry per CDR3 protein. The sample lists 580,000 or so distinct CDR3 sequences; approximately 15% were seen once. The clonotype comes from an adult woman who had mild COVID-19 (a few samples of this study predate the infection). Cell type and time point are not known. What was sequenced was PBMCs or a T cell subset sorted from them (not recorded which). The gene calls are TRBV3-1 and TRBJ1-4; 9 nucleotides match TRBD1. The CDR3, as DNA: TGTGCCAGCAGCCAAGAAACAGGGGGCGGCGGTGAAAAACTGTTTTTT. It translates to CASSQETGGGGEKLFF.